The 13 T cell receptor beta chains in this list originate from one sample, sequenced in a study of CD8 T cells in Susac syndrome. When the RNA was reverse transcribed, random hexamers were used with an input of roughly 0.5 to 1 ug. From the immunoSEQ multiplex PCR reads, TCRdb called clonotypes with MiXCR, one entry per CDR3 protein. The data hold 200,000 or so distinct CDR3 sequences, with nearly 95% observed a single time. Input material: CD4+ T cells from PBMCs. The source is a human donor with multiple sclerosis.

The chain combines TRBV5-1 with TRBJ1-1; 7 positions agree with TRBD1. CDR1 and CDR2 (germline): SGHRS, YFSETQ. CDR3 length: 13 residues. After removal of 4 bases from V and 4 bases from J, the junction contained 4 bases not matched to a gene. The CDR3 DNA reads TGCGCCAGCAGCCAGGACAGGCCCACTGAAGCTTTCTTT. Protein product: CASSQDRPTEAFF.

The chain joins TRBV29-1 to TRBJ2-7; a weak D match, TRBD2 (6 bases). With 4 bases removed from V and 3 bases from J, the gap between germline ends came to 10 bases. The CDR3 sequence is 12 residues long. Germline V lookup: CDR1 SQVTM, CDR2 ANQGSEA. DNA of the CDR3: TGCAGCGTTGTGCGGGGAGGCTACGAGCAGTACTTC. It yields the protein CSVVRGGYEQYF.

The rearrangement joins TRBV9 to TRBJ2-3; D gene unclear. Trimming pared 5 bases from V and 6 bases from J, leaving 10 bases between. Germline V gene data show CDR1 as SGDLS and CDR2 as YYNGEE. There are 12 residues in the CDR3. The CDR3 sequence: CASRSGFDTQYF. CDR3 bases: TGTGCCAGCAGGAGTGGTTTCGATACGCAGTATTTT.

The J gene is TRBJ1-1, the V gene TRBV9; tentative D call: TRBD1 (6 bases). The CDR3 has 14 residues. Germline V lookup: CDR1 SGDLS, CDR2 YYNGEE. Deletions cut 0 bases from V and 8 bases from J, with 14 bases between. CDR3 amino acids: CASSVEFGGGEAFF. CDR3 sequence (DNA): TGTGCCAGCAGCGTAGAATTCGGCGGGGGCGAAGCTTTCTTT.

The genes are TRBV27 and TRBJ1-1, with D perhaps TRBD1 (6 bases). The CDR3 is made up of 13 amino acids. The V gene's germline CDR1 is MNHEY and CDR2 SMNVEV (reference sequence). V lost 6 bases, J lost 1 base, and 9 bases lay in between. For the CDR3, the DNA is TGTGCCAGCAGGAGGACAGAGAACACTGAAGCTTTCTTT. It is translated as CASRRTENTEAFF.

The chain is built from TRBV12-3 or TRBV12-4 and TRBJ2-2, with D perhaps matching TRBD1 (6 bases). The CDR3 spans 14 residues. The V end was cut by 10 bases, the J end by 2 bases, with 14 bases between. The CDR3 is CANRYRVNTGELFF. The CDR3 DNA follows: TGTGCCAACCGGTACAGGGTCAACACCGGGGAGCTGTTTTTT.

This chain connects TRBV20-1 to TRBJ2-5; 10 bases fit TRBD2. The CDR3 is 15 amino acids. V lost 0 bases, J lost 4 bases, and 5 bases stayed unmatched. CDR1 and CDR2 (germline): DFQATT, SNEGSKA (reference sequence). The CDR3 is CSARESGGAGETQYF. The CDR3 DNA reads TGCAGTGCTAGAGAGAGCGGGGGGGCGGGAGAGACCCAGTACTTC.

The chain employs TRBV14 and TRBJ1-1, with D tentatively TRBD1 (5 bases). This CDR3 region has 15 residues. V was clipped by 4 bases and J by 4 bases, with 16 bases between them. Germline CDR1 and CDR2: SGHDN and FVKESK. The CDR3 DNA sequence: TGTGCCAGCAGCCTACTCAGGGATGAAAGCACTGAAGCTTTCTTT. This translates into CASSLLRDESTEAFF.

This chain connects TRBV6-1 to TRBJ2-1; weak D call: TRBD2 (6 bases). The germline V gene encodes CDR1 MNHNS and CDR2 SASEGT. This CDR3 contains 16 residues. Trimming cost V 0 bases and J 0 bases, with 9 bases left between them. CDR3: CASSEAGGSSYNEQFF. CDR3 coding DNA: TGTGCCAGCAGTGAAGCGGGGGGTAGCTCCTACAATGAGCAGTTCTTC.

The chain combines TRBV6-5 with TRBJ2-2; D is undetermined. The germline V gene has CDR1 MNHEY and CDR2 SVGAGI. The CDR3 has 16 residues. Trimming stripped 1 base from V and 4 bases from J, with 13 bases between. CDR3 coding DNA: TGTGCCAGCAGTTACTTGCGATCTCGCAGCACCGGGGAGCTGTTTTTT. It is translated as CASSYLRSRSTGELFF.

Here the CDR3 reads CASNSGRENEQFF. In nucleotides, the CDR3 is TGTGCCAGCAATTCCGGGAGAGAGAATGAGCAGTTCTTC. The chain joins TRBV3-1 to TRBJ2-1, with a weak D call TRBD2 (6 bases). The CDR3 runs to 13 residues. From germline, CDR1 is LGHDT and CDR2 YNNKEL (reference sequence). V was pared by 7 bases and J by 7 bases, with 14 bases between.

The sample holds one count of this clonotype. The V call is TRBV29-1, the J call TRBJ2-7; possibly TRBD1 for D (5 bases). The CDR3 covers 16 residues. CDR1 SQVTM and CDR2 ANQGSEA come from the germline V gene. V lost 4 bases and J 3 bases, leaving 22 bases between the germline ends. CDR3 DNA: TGCAGCGTTGCAAAACGCAGCCAGGGAAGCGTCTACGAGCAGTACTTC. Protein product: CSVAKRSQGSVYEQYF.

CDR3 sequence reads: CASREGQTEAFF. CDR3 nucleotides: TGTGCCAGCAGAGAAGGGCAGACTGAAGCTTTCTTT. This chain links TRBV28 with TRBJ1-1; D remains ambiguous. Germline loops: CDR1 MDHEN, CDR2 SYDVKM. This CDR3 comprises 12 residues. Trimming removed 6 bases at V and 5 bases at J, with 10 bases between.